These T cell receptor beta chains were read from a single sample in a study of sequential checkpoint blockade in melanoma. TCRdb keeps only in-frame clones here, not all; method: immunoSEQ multiplex PCR. Of 10,000 to 15,000 clones in the sample, under 30% were seen once. Sequencing was performed on tumor tissue (inferred from file names), taken from a patient given nivolumab and ipilimumab in sequence. Receptors originate from a human donor with melanoma. CDR3s include the opening cysteine and the closing phenylalanine or tryptophan. Each record gives: CDR3 length, clone size, J gene, V gene, D gene, CDR3 protein, CDR3 DNA. A D gene is named only where the DNA matches it firmly. Rows may omit the clone size; those that give it use once, few, many or a size class.

16 few TRBJ1-1 TRBV25-1 TRBD1 CASSEDIGVLNRGAFF TGTGCCAGCAGTGAAGATATAGGGGTATTGAACAGGGGGGCTTTCTTT
17 few TRBJ2-1 TRBV11-3 TRBD1 CASSLDRGDRGRNEQFF TGTGCCAGCAGCTTGGATCGGGGAGACAGGGGTAGGAATGAGCAGTTCTTC
14 - TRBJ2-4 TRBV5-1 - CASSLWESKNIQYF TGCGCCAGCAGCTTGTGGGAATCCAAAAACATTCAGTACTTC
15 many TRBJ1-3 TRBV11-3 - CASGMWDTPGNTIYF TGTGCCAGCGGTATGTGGGACACGCCTGGAAACACCATATATTTT
13 - TRBJ1-2 TRBV19 - CASTSQGNYGYTF TGTGCCAGTACATCGCAGGGGAACTATGGCTACACCTTC
16 few TRBJ2-2 TRBV6-8 - CASNLRPGTYTGELFF TGTGCCAGCAACCTTCGACCGGGGACCTACACCGGGGAGCTGTTTTTT
15 few TRBJ1-2 TRBV9 - CASSGSRVIYYGYTF TGTGCCAGCAGTGGCTCCAGGGTTATTTACTATGGCTACACCTTC
16 few TRBJ1-6 TRBV15 - CATSRDPARYNSPLHF TGTGCCACCAGCAGAGATCCGGCAAGATATAATTCACCCCTCCACTTT
15 - TRBJ1-2 TRBV18 - CASWGIFPTNYGYTF TGTGCCAGCTGGGGGATTTTTCCTACCAACTATGGCTACACCTTC
14 - TRBJ2-2 TRBV5-1 TRBD1 CASRGQGNTGELFF TGCGCCAGCAGGGGACAGGGCAACACCGGGGAGCTGTTTTTT
20 few TRBJ2-3 TRBV11-3 TRBD2 CASSLGLRLAGGLRTDTQYF TGTGCCAGCAGCTTGGGCCTTAGGTTAGCGGGGGGCCTTCGCACAGATACGCAGTATTTT
14 - TRBJ2-7 TRBV19 - CASTPAGSSYEQYF TGTGCCAGTACCCCCGCAGGGAGCTCCTACGAGCAGTACTTC
18 - TRBJ2-1 TRBV18 - CASSPPRHAPSSYNEQFF TGTGCCAGCTCACCTCCAAGACACGCCCCTTCCTCCTACAATGAGCAGTTCTTC
13 few TRBJ2-4 TRBV18 - CASSRLRENIQYF TGTGCCAGCTCACGATTGAGAGAGAACATTCAGTACTTC
14 - TRBJ2-2 TRBV5-1 - CASSLRSGSGELFF TGCGCCAGCAGCTTGCGTTCTGGGTCCGGGGAGCTGTTTTTT
18 few TRBJ1-4 TRBV28 - CASSLLLAGRGANEKLFF TGTGCCAGCAGTTTACTTTTGGCAGGGAGAGGGGCTAATGAAAAACTGTTTTTT